Reported below is one TCR beta chain. This clonotype was detected only a few times. Its binding antigen is unknown. No much larger clonotype is one base removed from it; base qualities were not supplied. Libraries were prepared through multiplex PCR. The listed sequencing device is Illumina HiSeq 4000. iRepertoire HTBI primers and Arm-PCR amplification of CDR3 regions were used to construct TCR beta libraries. Before sequencing, the PCR products went through gel purification. The authors' pipeline ran thus. Gene usage analysis of CDR3 amino acid clonotypes used the 50 to 70 TRBV and about 13 TRBJ segments found across samples. Filtered high-quality paired reads were merged into contigs using COPE and FqMerger. BLAST was used to align contigs to IMGT TRBV, TRBD and TRBJ reference genes, with CDR3 defined following IMGT. Any clonotype with a frequency above 0.1% was counted as a highly expanded clone. Repertoire diversity was measured by Shannon entropy, and V-J evenness by the Gini coefficient. A clonotype was considered public if more than one individual shared it. TCRdb trimmed public reads at Q25 via fastp, called clones via MiXCR and kept in-frame beta chains. Rows matching on CDR3 protein sequence are summarized as one entry with the most common DNA and genes. TCRdb, not the original authors, processed these V and J calls. The sample profile shows approximately 470,000 distinct CDR3 sequences; 16% of them were found once. The ten most abundant clones make up 10% to 15% of the sample.

V is clipped by 2 bases and J by 13 bases, and the sequence between their germline boundaries is 15 bases long. The CDR3 runs 12 residues from the cysteine to the phenylalanine. Just CDR3 DNA is preserved here, 36 bases in frame from base 1. The entry originates in a study of regulatory T cells in long-lasting Graves disease (dated by TCRdb to the early 2020s). In the study overall: Patients with newly diagnosed Graves' disease had been on antithyroid drugs for under 3 months. A total of roughly 35 samples underwent TCR sequencing: approximately 13 from persistent and about 20 from newly diagnosed Graves' disease patients. Patients with persistent Graves' disease were compared with patients with newly diagnosed Graves' disease using TCR sequencing and RNA sequencing of peripheral blood. The study was registered as a clinical trial and conducted in China.

Points the paper makes about the study in general: Only peripheral blood was studied, because thyroid tissue, the primary lesion, was inaccessible. Persistent patients shared more public clonotypes among themselves (2,741) than newly diagnosed patients did (approximately 900). Persistent disease showed preferential use of TRBV28, TRBJ1-2 and TRBJ2-5, whereas newly diagnosed disease favored TRBV20-1 and TRBJ2-1. Sequencing and analysis were restricted to the TCR beta chain. The small sample size was acknowledged by the authors as a limitation that may reduce accuracy. Compared with newly diagnosed patients, persistent Graves' disease patients had lower TCR Shannon entropy and fewer highly expanded clones, which suggests clonal expansion.

The time point label, read with the paper, signifies: newly diagnosed GD, antithyroid drugs for less than 3 months. For both TCR sequencing and RNA sequencing, RNA was extracted from PBMCs in TRIzol. The diagnosis of Graves' disease was made according to American Thyroid Association guidelines. Recruitment of patients was carried out at an endocrinology department in Xi'an, China. Each patient gave approximately 10 milliliters of peripheral blood, collected in an EDTA anticoagulant tube. Ficoll Paque Plus density gradient separation was used to isolate PBMCs, and no additional T cell sorting was done. An Agilent 2100 Bioanalyzer and agarose gel were used to check RNA quality, and a NanoDrop 2000 was used to measure RNA concentration. The same data also contributed to another study, on T cells in Graves' hyperthyroidism and ophthalmopathy. Taken from the second paper: Stable Graves' hyperthyroidism was defined as the absence of progression to ophthalmopathy over 18 months of follow-up. Hyperthyroidism patients were newly diagnosed, with disease duration under 2 months, and aged 18 to 65 years. The study excluded patients with uncontrolled infections, other autoimmune diseases, pregnancy or lactation. Diagnoses were established on the basis of clinical symptoms, serum thyroxine and TRAb, thyroid ultrasound, and orbital computed tomography. The TCR CDR3 was subjected to a first round of RT-PCR using the HTBI primer set and the Qiagen OneStep RT-PCR kit. Most expanded thyroid clonotypes (frequency above 0.001) were also detected in blood, a finding suggesting that blood repertoires may reflect thyroid immune responses. In cross-validation, a model built on a 13 V-J signature told ophthalmopathy apart from stable hyperthyroidism with 85% to 90% sensitivity and approximately 84% specificity, and in testing the same model reached 80%/75%. In validation, progression to ophthalmopathy was predicted by the model with 70% to 71% sensitivity and just over 72% specificity, a median of approximately 7.1 months before onset. A discovery cohort of about a hundred patients, approximately 45 with Graves' ophthalmopathy and about 58 with stable Graves' hyperthyroidism, was used to find distinguishing TCR V-J signatures. An independent validation cohort of 18 to 20 hyperthyroidism patients and 17 patients who later progressed to ophthalmopathy tested prospective prediction of ophthalmopathy. The 100 discovery patients were randomly divided into training and test sets at a 7:3 ratio. Thyroid tissue and blood T-cell repertoires from several Graves' hyperthyroidism patients were also compared in the study. Following sampling, methimazole starting at 30 mg daily was given to hyperthyroidism patients, and high-dose intravenous methylprednisolone was given to ophthalmopathy patients. Libraries were constructed in a second round of multiplex PCR, after which size selection and purification were carried out. Libraries were sequenced paired-end with 100 bp reads on an Illumina HiSeq2000. Raw data were processed with SOAPnuke, discarding reads with adapters, uncalled bases, mean Phred below 15, or no exact constant-primer or identifier match. COPE v1.2.5 was used to merge the high-quality paired reads, and each unique nucleotide sequence was defined as a clonotype. MiTCR v1.1 was used to align the clonotypes against IMGT TRBV, TRBD and TRBJ reference segments. The analysis included only V-J combinations with a frequency above 0.0001, which together covered over 98% of the repertoires. The TCS score was defined as F50 (clonal expansion) divided by E x V (chaos), with BLOSUM62-based TCRdist calculated between CDR3 peptides within each V-J. Welch's t-statistics and random forest reduced around 520 V-J features to 10 to 15, which were used in a naive Bayes classifier (R e1071). No statistical method was used to set the sample size in advance, and investigators knew the group allocation. The paper describes TCR Vbeta CDR3 sequencing of 135 peripheral blood samples, made up of 40 to 45 ophthalmopathy patients, 70 to 80 hyperthyroidism patients and 17 progressor patients.

The receptor's source is a man in his forties with Graves disease. Donor details come from another sample of the same person, matched by shared clones. Here the sequenced sample was peripheral blood mononuclear cells (PBMCs), taken at new diagnosis, from a patient treated with antithyroid drugs. The chain is made from TRBV12-3 or TRBV12-4 and TRBJ2-7, with the D gene uncertain. The DNA is as follows: TGTGCCAGCAGTTTAATCCCAGGTTGGCGCTACTTC. It is translated as CASSLIPGWRYF.